The 8 T cell receptor beta chains listed next were all sequenced from one sample in a study of diagnostic markers for celiac disease. With the reads reprocessed, TCRdb shows one record per CDR3 protein and no DNA. The ten most abundant clones cover about 61% of a sample with hundreds of distinct CDR3 sequences. Source material: either unsorted cells or a sorted T cell fraction (not recorded which). Every receptor here comes from a human donor.

In terms of frequency, this clonotype is medium-sized. The chain carries TRBV20-1 and TRBJ2-7; TCRdb's D gene call, TRBD1, goes unchecked for lack of DNA. CDR1 and CDR2 from the germline V gene are DFQATT and SNEGSKA (reference sequence). The CDR3 totals 14 residues. The CDR3 spells CSARALTGPYEQYF.

This sequence joins TRBV10-3 and TRBJ2-2. Germline CDR1 ENHRY, CDR2 SYGVKD. The CDR3 is made up of 12 amino acids. The CDR3 reads CAISERSGELFF.

This clonotype registers large by frequency. The chain recombines TRBV12-3 or TRBV12-4 with TRBJ1-1; the TCRdb call, TRBD1, lacks DNA for checking. The CDR3 totals 12 residues. The CDR3 reads CASSRDRSRAFF.

This sequence joins TRBV7-6 and TRBJ1-1; TCRdb picks TRBD1, but there is no DNA to check that call. CDR1 and CDR2 from the germline V gene are SGHVS and FNYEAQ. The CDR3 consists of 12 residues. The CDR3 is CASSRGGAEAFF.

V is TRBV7-3 and J is TRBJ2-3; TCRdb indicates TRBD1, and absent DNA this call remains unverified. CDR1 is SGHTA and CDR2 is FQGTGA in the germline V gene. The CDR3 sequence is 14 residues long. CDR3 residues: CASSSGGSTDTQYF.

Its frequency marks this clonotype as large. V usage is TRBV29-1 and J usage is TRBJ2-2; with no DNA, the TCRdb D assignment of TRBD2 cannot be verified. The V gene's germline CDR1 is SQVTM and CDR2 ANQGSEA. The CDR3 is 16 residues long. CDR3 sequence: CSVLGLAGGRTGELFF.

This chain connects TRBV11-2 to TRBJ2-1; TCRdb picks TRBD2, but there is no DNA to check that call. This CDR3 region has 15 residues. From germline, CDR1 is SGHAT and CDR2 FQNNGV. CDR3 residues: CASSLGTSAYNEQFF. Together with reference TRBV11-2 and TRBJ2-1, the CDR3 gives the full variable domain: EAGVAQSPRYKIIEKRQSVAFWCNPISGHATLYWYQQILGQGPKLLIQFQNNGVVDDSQLPKDRFSAERLKGVDSTLKIQPAKLEDSAVYLCASSLGTSAYNEQFFGPGTRLTVL.

The chain uses TRBV25-1 and TRBJ1-1; the D call of TRBD1 rests on TCRdb alone, since no DNA is present to check it. CDR3 length: 14 amino acids. Germline V gives CDR1 MGHDK, CDR2 SYGVNS. CDR3 in amino acids: CARGIRDRRGGAFF.